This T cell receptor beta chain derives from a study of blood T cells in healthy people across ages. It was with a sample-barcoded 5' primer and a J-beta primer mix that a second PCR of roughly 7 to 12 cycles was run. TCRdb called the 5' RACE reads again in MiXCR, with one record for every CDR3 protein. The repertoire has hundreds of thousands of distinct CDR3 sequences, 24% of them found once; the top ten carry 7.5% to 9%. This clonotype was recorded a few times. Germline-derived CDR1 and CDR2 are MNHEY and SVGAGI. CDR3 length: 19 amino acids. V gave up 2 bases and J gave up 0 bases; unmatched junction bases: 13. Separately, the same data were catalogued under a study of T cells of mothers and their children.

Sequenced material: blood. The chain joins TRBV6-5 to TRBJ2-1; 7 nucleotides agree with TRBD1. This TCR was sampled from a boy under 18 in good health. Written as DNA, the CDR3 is TGTGCCAGCAGTTACGGTTTACGAAGGGGGCTGAGCTCCTACAATGAGCAGTTCTTC. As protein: CASSYGLRRGLSSYNEQFF.